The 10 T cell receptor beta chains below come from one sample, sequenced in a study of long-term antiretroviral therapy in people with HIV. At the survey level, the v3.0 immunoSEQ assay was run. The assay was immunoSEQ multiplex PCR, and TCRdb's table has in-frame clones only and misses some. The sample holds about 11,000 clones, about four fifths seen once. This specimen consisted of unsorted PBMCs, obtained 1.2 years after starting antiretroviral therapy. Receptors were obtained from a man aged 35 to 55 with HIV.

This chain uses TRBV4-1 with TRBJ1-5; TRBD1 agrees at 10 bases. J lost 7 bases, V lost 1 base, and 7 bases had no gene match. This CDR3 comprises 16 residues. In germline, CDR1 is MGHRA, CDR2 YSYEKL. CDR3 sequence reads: CASSQVETGGEQPQHF. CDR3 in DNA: TGCGCCAGCAGCCAAGTTGAGACAGGGGGCGAACAGCCCCAGCATTTT.

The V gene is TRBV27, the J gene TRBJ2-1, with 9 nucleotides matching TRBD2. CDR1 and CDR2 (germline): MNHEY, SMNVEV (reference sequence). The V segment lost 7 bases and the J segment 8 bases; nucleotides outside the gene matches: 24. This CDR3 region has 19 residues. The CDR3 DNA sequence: TGTGCCAGCAAAAACAGGGTCGGCGCGGGGGGGCTCAGTGGAGATGAGCAGTTCTTC. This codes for CASKNRVGAGGLSGDEQFF.

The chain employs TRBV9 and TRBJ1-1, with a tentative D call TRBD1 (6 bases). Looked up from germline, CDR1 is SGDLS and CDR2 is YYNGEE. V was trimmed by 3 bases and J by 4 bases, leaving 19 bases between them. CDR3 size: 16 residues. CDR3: CASSASLTGRSTEAFF. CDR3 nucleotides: TGTGCCAGCAGCGCCTCACTCACAGGGAGAAGCACTGAAGCTTTCTTT.

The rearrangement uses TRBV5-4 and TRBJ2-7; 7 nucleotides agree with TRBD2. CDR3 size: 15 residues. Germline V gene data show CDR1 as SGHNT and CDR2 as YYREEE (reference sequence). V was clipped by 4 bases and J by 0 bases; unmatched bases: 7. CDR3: CASSAGRQSSYEQYF. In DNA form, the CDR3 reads TGTGCCAGCAGCGCCGGGAGGCAAAGCTCCTACGAGCAGTACTTC. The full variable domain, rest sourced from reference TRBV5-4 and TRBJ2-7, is ETGVTQSPTHLIKTRGQQVTLRCSSQSGHNTVSWYQQALGQGPQFIFQYYREEENGRGNFPPRFSGLQFPNYSSELNVNALELDDSALYLCASSAGRQSSYEQYFGPGTRLTVT.

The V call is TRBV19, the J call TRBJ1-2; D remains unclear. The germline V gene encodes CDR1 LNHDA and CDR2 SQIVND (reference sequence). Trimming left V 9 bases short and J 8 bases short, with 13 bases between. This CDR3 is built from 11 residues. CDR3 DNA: TGTGCCAGCCGCGTAAGCTGGGGCTACACCTTC. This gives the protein CASRVSWGYTF.

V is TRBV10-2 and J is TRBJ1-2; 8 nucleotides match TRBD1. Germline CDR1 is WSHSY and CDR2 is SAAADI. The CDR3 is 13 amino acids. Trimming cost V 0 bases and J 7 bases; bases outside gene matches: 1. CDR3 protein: CASSESTGVGYTF. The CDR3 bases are TGCGCCAGCAGTGAGTCGACAGGGGTTGGCTACACCTTC.

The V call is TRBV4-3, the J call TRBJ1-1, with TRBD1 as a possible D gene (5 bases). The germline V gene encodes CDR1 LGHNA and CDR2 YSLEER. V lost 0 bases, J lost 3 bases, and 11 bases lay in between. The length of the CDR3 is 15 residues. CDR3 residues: CASSQDREAYTEAFF. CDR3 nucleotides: TGCGCCAGCAGCCAAGACAGGGAGGCGTACACTGAAGCTTTCTTT.

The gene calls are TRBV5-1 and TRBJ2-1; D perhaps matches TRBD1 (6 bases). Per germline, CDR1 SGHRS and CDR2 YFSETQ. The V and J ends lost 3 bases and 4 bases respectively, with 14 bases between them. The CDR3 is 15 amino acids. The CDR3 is CASSYGQLGYNEQFF. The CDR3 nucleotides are TGCGCCAGCAGCTACGGACAGCTGGGGTACAATGAGCAGTTCTTC.

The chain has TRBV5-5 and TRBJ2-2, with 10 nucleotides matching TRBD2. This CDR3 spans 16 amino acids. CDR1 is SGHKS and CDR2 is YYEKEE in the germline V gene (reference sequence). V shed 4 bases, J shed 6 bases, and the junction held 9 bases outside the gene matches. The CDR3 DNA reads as TGTGCCAGCAGCCCGAGGGGAGCGGGGGGGCCCGGGGAGCTGTTTTTT. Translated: CASSPRGAGGPGELFF.

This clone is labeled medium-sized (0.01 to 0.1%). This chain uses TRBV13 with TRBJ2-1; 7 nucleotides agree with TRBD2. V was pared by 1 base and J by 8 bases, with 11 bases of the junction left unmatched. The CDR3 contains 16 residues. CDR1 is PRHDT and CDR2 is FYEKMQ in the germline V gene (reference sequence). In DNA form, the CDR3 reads TGTGCCAGCAGCTTAGAAGGAGCGGGGCCGGAGGATGAGCAGTTCTTC. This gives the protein CASSLEGAGPEDEQFF.